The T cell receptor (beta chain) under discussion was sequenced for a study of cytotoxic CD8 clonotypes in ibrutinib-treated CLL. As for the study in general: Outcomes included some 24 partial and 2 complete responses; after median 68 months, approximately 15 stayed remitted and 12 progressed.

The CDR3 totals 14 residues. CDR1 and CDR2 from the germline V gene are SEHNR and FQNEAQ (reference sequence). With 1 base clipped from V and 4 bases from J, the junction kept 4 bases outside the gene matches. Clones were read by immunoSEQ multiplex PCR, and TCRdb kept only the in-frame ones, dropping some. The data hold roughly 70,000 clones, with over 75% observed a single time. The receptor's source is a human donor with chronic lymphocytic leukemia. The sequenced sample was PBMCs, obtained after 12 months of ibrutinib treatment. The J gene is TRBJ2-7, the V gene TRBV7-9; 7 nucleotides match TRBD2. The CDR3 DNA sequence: TGTGCCAGCAGCTTAGATGCTAGCGGATACGAGCAGTACTTC. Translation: CASSLDASGYEQYF.